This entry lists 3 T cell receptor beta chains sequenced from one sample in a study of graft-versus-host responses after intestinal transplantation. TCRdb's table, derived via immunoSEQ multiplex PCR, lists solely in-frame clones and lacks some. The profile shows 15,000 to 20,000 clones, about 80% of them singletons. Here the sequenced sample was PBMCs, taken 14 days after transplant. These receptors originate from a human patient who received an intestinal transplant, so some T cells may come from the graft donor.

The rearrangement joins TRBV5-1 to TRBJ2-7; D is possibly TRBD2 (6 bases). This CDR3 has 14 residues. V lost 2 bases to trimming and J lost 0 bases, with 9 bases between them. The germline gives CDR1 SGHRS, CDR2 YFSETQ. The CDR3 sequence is CASSFTEGSYEQYF. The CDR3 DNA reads TGCGCCAGCAGCTTCACGGAGGGCTCCTACGAGCAGTACTTC.

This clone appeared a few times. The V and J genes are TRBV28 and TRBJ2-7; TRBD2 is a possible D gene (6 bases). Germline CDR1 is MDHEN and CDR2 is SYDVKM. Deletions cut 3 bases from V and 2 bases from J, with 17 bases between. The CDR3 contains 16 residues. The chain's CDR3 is CASSLRGGGATYEQYF. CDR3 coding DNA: TGTGCCAGCAGTTTGAGAGGAGGAGGGGCGACCTACGAGCAGTACTTC.

The CDR3 protein is CSQGDNEQFF. The CDR3 DNA is TGCAGTCAAGGGGACAATGAGCAGTTCTTC. The chain carries TRBV20-1 and TRBJ2-1, with a tentative D call TRBD1 (5 bases). The V gene's germline CDR1 is DFQATT and CDR2 SNEGSKA (reference sequence). Trimming took off 8 bases at V and 5 bases at J, with 7 bases between the two ends. This CDR3 region has 10 residues.